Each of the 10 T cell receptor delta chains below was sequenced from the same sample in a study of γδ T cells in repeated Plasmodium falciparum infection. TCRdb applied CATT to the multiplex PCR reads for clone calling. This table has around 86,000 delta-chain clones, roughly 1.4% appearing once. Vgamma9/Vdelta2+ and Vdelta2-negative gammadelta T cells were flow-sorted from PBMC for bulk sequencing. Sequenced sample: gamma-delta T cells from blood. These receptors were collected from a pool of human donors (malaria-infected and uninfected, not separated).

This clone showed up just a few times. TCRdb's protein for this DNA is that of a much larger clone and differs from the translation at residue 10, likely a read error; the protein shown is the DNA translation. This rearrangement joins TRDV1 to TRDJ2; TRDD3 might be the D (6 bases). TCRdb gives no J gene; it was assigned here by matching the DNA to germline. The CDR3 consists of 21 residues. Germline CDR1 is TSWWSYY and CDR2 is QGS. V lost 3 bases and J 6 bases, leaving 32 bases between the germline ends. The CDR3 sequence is CALGDLIHGAWGSPPSAQLFF. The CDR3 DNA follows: TGTGCTCTTGGGGACCTGATCCACGGGGCGTGGGGGTCTCCACCCTCAGCACAACTCTTCTTT.

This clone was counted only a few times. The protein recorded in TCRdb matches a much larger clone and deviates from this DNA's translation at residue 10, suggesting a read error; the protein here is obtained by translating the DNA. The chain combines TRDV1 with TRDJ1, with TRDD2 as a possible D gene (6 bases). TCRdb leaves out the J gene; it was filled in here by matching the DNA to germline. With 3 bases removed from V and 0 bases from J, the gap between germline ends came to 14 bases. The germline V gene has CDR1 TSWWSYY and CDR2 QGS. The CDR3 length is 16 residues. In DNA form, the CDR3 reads TGTGCTCTTGGGGACTACTGCCTTCCATACACCGATAAACTCATCTTT. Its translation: CALGDYCLPYTDKLIF.

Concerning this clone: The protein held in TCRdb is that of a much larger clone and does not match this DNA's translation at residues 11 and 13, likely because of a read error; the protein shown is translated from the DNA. This chain's CDR3 is CALGELSAPMCWRIDTDKLIF. The DNA for the CDR3 is TGTGCTCTTGGGGAACTTTCCGCCCCAATGTGCTGGAGGATAGACACCGATAAACTCATCTTT. The chain uses TRDV1 and TRDJ1; perhaps TRDD3 as D (5 bases). The ends were cut back, 0 bases at V and 0 bases at J, with 26 bases in the middle. The CDR3 covers 21 residues. Per the germline V gene, CDR1 is TSWWSYY and CDR2 is QGS.

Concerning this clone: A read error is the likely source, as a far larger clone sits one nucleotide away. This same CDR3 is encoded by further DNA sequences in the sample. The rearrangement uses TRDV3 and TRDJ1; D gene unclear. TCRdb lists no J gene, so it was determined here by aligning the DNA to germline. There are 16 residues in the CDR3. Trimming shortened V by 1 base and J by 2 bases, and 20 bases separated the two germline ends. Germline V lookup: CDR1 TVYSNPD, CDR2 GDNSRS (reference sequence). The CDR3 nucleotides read TGTGCCTTTAACCGGCGTAGACCTCTCCATACCGATAAACTCATCTTT. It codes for CAFNRRRPLHTDKLIF.

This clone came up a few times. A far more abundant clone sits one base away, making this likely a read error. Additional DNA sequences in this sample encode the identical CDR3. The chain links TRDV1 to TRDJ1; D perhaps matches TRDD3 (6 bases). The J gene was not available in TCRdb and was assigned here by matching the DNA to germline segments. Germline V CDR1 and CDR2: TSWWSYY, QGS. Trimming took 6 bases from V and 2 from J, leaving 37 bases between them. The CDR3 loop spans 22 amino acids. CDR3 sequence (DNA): TGTGCTCTTGGTGACCATCACTACTTCTTTCACTGGGCCGCCCTCCGTACCGATAAACTCATCTTT. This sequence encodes CALGDHHYFFHWAALRTDKLIF.

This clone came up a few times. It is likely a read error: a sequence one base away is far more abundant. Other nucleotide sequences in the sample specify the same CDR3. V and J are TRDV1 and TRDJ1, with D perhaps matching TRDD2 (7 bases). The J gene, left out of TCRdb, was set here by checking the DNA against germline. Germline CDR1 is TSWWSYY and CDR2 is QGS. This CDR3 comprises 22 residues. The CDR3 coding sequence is TGTGCCCTTGGGGATTCCCACTCATTCCTACGTCTAGGGTTACTGGGTAGCGATAAACTCATCTTT. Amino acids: CALGDSHSFLRLGLLGSDKLIF.

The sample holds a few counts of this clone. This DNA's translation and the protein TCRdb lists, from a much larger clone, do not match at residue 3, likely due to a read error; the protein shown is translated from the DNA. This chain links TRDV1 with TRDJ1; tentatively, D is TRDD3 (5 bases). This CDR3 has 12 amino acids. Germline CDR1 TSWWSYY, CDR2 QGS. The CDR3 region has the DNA TGTGCTTTTGGGGAAGGTCCGACTAAACTCATCTTT. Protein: CAFGEGPTKLIF.

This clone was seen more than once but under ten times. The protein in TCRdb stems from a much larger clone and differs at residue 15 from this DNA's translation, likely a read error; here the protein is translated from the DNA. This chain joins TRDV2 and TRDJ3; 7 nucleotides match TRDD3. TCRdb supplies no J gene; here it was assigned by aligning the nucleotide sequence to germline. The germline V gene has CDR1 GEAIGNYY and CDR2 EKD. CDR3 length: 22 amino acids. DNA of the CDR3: TGTGCCTGTGATTCACCCACCGGAATGGGGGAACGTAGCTCCCGGGACACCCGACAGATGTTTTTC. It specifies CACDSPTGMGERSSRDTRQMFF.

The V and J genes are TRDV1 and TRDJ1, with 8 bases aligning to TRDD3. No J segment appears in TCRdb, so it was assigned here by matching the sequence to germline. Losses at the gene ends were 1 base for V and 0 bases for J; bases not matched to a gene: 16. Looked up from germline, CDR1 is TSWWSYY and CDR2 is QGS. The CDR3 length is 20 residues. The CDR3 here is CALGEPPGATGGRYTDKLIF. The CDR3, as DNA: TGTGCTCTTGGGGAACCGCCCGGGGCTACTGGGGGCCGGTACACCGATAAACTCATCTTT.

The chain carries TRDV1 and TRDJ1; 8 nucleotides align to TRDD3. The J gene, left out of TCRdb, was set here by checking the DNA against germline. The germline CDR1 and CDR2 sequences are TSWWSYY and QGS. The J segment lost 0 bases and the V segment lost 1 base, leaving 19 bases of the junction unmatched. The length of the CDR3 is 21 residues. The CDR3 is CALGEPGLLFHWGSYTDKLIF. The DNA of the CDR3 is TGTGCTCTTGGGGAACCCGGCCTTCTTTTCCACTGGGGGTCGTACACCGATAAACTCATCTTT.